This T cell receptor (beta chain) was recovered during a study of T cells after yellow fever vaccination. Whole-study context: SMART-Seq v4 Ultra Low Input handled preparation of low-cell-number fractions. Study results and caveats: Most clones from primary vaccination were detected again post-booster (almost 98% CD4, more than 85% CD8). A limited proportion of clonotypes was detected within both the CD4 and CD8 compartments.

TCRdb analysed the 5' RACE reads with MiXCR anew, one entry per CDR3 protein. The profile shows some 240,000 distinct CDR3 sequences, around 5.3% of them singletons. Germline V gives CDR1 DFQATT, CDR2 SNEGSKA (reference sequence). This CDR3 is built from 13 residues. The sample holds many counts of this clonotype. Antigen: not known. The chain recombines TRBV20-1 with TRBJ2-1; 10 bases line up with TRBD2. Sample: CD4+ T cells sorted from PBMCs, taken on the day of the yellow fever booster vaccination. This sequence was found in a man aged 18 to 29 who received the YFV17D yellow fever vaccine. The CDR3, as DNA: TGCAGCGAAGCTAGCGGGGGTTACAATGAGCAGTTCTTC. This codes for CSEASGGYNEQFF.